The 28 T cell receptor beta chains presented below share a single source sample, sequenced in a study of CD8+ T cells in alopecia areata (dated by TCRdb to the late 2010s). To prepare the library, the immunoSEQ multiplex PCR assay was applied. For TCR sequencing, RNA was extracted from every sample and reverse transcribed into cDNA to serve as template. As stored in TCRdb, this immuneACCESS dataset retains in-frame rearrangements with V and J assigned. A fraction of the clones does not appear; measured against another copy, unresolved V genes explain less than half of the discrepancy, and the remainder lacks a known reason. In this sample the table shows 200,000 to 250,000 clones, more than 45% of which occur a single time. In total, the top ten clones hold approximately 0.44% of the sample. The sample's time point label, in plain terms: baseline before oral tofacitinib. The input for sequencing was CD4+ T cells sorted from blood, taken at week 0. These receptors originate from a human donor with alopecia areata.

This chain links TRBV28 with TRBJ1-5; TRBD1 is a possible D gene (6 bases). Germline V gene data show CDR1 as MDHEN and CDR2 as SYDVKM. The CDR3 is made up of 13 amino acids. Trimming took 6 bases from V and 4 from J, leaving 10 bases between them. CDR3: CASRSRGNQPQHF. In DNA, the CDR3 is TGTGCCAGCAGAAGCAGGGGAAATCAGCCCCAGCATTTT.

The chain uses TRBV30 and TRBJ2-1, with 10 bases lining up with TRBD2. The J segment lost 2 bases and the V segment lost 3 bases, leaving 7 bases of the junction unmatched. The CDR3 has 16 amino acids. CDR1 and CDR2 (germline): GTSNPN, SVGIG (reference sequence). The CDR3 reads CAWRPAGGRTYNEQFF. The CDR3 DNA is TGTGCCTGGAGGCCAGCGGGAGGGCGTACCTACAATGAGCAGTTCTTC.

This clone was seen a few times. CDR3 in amino acids: CAWTPPTSGGYEQYF. For the CDR3, the DNA is TGTGCCTGGACTCCCCCGACTAGCGGGGGCTACGAGCAGTACTTC. The V call is TRBV30, the J call TRBJ2-7; 12 bases map to TRBD2. The ends lost 4 bases at V and 3 bases at J; junction bases unmatched: 7. Germline loops: CDR1 GTSNPN, CDR2 SVGIG (reference sequence). This CDR3 comprises 15 residues.

V and J are TRBV5-6 and TRBJ2-1, with D perhaps being TRBD1 or TRBD2 (5 bases each). Trimming pared 4 bases from V and 10 bases from J, leaving 18 bases between. There are 14 residues in the CDR3. CDR1 is SGHDT, CDR2 YYEEEE, per germline. DNA of the CDR3: TGTGCCAGCAGCCCATTACTAGGACGGGACGAGCAGTTCTTC. Translation: CASSPLLGRDEQFF. Full variable domain (outside the CDR3, taken from reference TRBV5-6 and TRBJ2-1): DAGVTQSPTHLIKTRGQQVTLRCSPKSGHDTVSWYQQALGQGPQFIFQYYEEEERQRGNFPDRFSGHQFPNYSSELNVNALLLGDSALYLCASSPLLGRDEQFFGPGTRLTVL.

V usage is TRBV4-2 and J usage is TRBJ2-6, with a tentative D call TRBD2 (6 bases). Germline CDR1 LGHNA, CDR2 YNFKEQ. This CDR3 is 16 amino acids long. Deletions cut 6 bases from V and 4 bases from J, with 16 bases between. CDR3 DNA: TGTGCCAGCAGAGGGACTGGGAGAGGCGGGGCCAACGTCCTGACTTTC. It specifies CASRGTGRGGANVLTF.

A single count supports this clone. The chain uses TRBV7-2 and TRBJ1-5; the D is unclear. The V and J ends lost 2 bases and 6 bases respectively, with 8 bases between them. The germline V gene has CDR1 SGHTA and CDR2 FQGNSA. This CDR3 comprises 13 residues. This CDR3 reads CASSLQGGQPQHF. CDR3 nucleotides: TGTGCCAGCAGCTTACAAGGTGGTCAGCCCCAGCATTTT.

The chain uses TRBV29-1 and TRBJ1-1, with 7 bases fitting TRBD1. V lost 4 bases, J lost 1 base, and 12 bases stayed unmatched. In germline, CDR1 is SQVTM, CDR2 ANQGSEA. This CDR3 contains 16 residues. This chain's CDR3 is CSVARNFGTENTEAFF. The CDR3, as DNA: TGCAGCGTTGCTAGAAACTTCGGGACAGAGAACACTGAAGCTTTCTTT.

The V gene is TRBV5-1, the J gene TRBJ2-1; D call uncertain. Trimming removed 0 bases at V and 6 bases at J, with 4 bases between. CDR1 and CDR2 from the germline V gene are SGHRS and YFSETQ. This CDR3 contains 12 residues. The CDR3 loop is CASSLEGNEQFF. In DNA form, the CDR3 reads TGCGCCAGCAGCTTGGAGGGCAATGAGCAGTTCTTC.

This clone occurred a few times. The chain has TRBV7-3 and TRBJ2-7; 7 nucleotides align to TRBD1. This CDR3 is 14 amino acids long. V was clipped by 5 bases and J by 2 bases; unmatched bases: 6. Germline V gene data show CDR1 as SGHTA and CDR2 as FQGTGA. The CDR3 DNA is TGTGCCAGCAGCCAACGACAGGGTACCTACGAGCAGTACTTC. Its protein is CASSQRQGTYEQYF.

This sequence joins TRBV9 and TRBJ2-5; D tentatively fits TRBD1 or TRBD2 (6 bases each). The CDR3 length is 14 residues. Trimming removed 2 bases at V and 5 bases at J, with 13 bases between. Germline assignment: CDR1 SGDLS and CDR2 YYNGEE. The CDR3: CASSVGGMAETQYF. CDR3 bases: TGTGCCAGCAGCGTCGGGGGCATGGCGGAGACCCAGTACTTC.

This sequence joins TRBV29-1 and TRBJ1-1; D remains unclear. Trimming shortened V by 6 bases and J by 5 bases, and 13 bases separated the two germline ends. The germline CDR1 and CDR2 sequences are SQVTM and ANQGSEA. The CDR3 is 12 residues long. The DNA of the CDR3 is TGCAGCGTCCGGAGGGTCGAGACTGAAGCTTTCTTT. It codes for CSVRRVETEAFF.

The V call is TRBV30, the J call TRBJ1-1; D remains unclear. Germline CDR1 and CDR2: GTSNPN and SVGIG (reference sequence). V dropped 2 bases and J dropped 1 base, with 8 bases sitting between them. The CDR3 loop spans 13 amino acids. This CDR3 is CAWSLTENTEAFF. The CDR3 region has the DNA TGTGCCTGGAGTCTAACAGAGAACACTGAAGCTTTCTTT.

J is TRBJ1-1 and V is TRBV7-2, with D tentatively TRBD1 (6 bases). This CDR3 is built from 17 residues. V gave up 5 bases and J gave up 0 bases, with 19 bases separating them. CDR1 and CDR2 from the germline V gene are SGHTA and FQGNSA. Here the CDR3 DNA reads TGTGCCAGCAGCCCGGGTCCAGGGGTATTCATGAACACTGAAGCTTTCTTT. Its protein product is CASSPGPGVFMNTEAFF.

The chain has TRBV6-6 and TRBJ1-2, with 11 bases aligning to TRBD1. CDR3 length: 13 residues. Trimming removed 5 bases from V and 7 bases from J; junction bases left unmatched: 3. Germline V gene data show CDR1 as MNHNY and CDR2 as SVGAGI (reference sequence). The CDR3 DNA follows: TGTGCCAGCAGTGGACAGGGGGCTGGTGGCTACACCTTC. Translated, it gives CASSGQGAGGYTF.

This chain joins TRBV4-1 and TRBJ2-2; TRBD2 might be the D (6 bases). Trimming took off 5 bases at V and 6 bases at J, with 19 bases between the two ends. The CDR3 totals 16 residues. The germline V gene encodes CDR1 MGHRA and CDR2 YSYEKL. The CDR3 sequence: CASSIRDGTGAGELFF. The CDR3 DNA is TGCGCCAGCAGCATACGGGACGGCACGGGGGCCGGGGAGCTGTTTTTT.

The chain employs TRBV9 and TRBJ2-3; 9 bases match TRBD2. This CDR3 is 15 amino acids long. Losses at the gene ends were 1 base for V and 4 bases for J; bases not matched to a gene: 4. Germline assignment: CDR1 SGDLS and CDR2 YYNGEE. The CDR3 sequence: CASSVRAGGADTQYF. CDR3 nucleotides: TGTGCCAGCAGCGTACGAGCGGGAGGAGCAGATACGCAGTATTTT.

The CDR3 DNA reads as TGTGCCAGCAGCTTAGAGGCAGGGGGCACTGAAGCTTTCTTT. Amino acid sequence: CASSLEAGGTEAFF. The chain joins TRBV11-1 to TRBJ1-1, with TRBD1 identical over 7 bases. CDR3 length: 14 residues. V was pared by 1 base and J by 4 bases, with 3 bases of the junction left unmatched. Germline values: CDR1 SGHAT, CDR2 FQDESV (reference sequence).

The chain uses TRBV2 and TRBJ1-5, with 8 bases fitting TRBD1. The CDR3 consists of 15 residues. V lost 6 bases and J lost 0; bases outside the gene matches: 4. The germline CDR1 and CDR2 sequences are SNHLY and FYNNEI. The CDR3 here is CASRTGATSNQPQHF. CDR3 in DNA: TGTGCCAGCAGGACAGGGGCGACTAGCAATCAGCCCCAGCATTTT.

The rearrangement joins TRBV5-1 to TRBJ1-6, with D possibly being TRBD1 (6 bases). V was cut by 0 bases and J by 3 bases, with 10 bases left in between. The germline gives CDR1 SGHRS, CDR2 YFSETQ. The CDR3 has 16 residues. The CDR3 DNA is TGCGCCAGCAGCTTGGATGGGGGCGGCTATAATTCACCCCTCCACTTT. It translates to CASSLDGGGYNSPLHF.

In this sample, this clone turned up once. The CDR3 region has the DNA TGCGCCAGCAGTTCCCAGTCGGATACGCAGTATTTT. Protein product: CASSSQSDTQYF. The rearrangement uses TRBV5-1 and TRBJ2-3, with D unclear. The V end was cut by 5 bases, the J end by 6 bases, with 10 bases between. In germline, CDR1 is SGHRS, CDR2 YFSETQ. CDR3 length: 12 amino acids.

The genes are TRBV30 and TRBJ2-7; D may be TRBD1 (6 bases). Germline V gene sequence: CDR1 GTSNPN, CDR2 SVGIG (reference sequence). CDR3 length: 14 residues. Deletions cut 0 bases from V and 3 bases from J, with 12 bases between. The DNA for the CDR3 is TGTGCCTGGAGTGTATCTGGGGGCGTCTACGAGCAGTACTTC. Translated, it gives CAWSVSGGVYEQYF.

The chain uses TRBV2 and TRBJ2-2, with D perhaps TRBD2 (6 bases). The germline V gene encodes CDR1 SNHLY and CDR2 FYNNEI. Trimming shortened V by 2 bases and J by 0 bases, and 13 bases separated the two germline ends. This CDR3 contains 17 residues. Here the CDR3 DNA reads TGTGCCAGCAGTGAATGGGGGGTATCTTCGAACACCGGGGAGCTGTTTTTT. This encodes CASSEWGVSSNTGELFF. The full variable domain, in which reference TRBV2 and TRBJ2-2 provide the parts outside the CDR3, is EPEVTQTPSHQVTQMGQEVILRCVPISNHLYFYWYRQILGQKVEFLVSFYNNEISEKSEIFDDQFSVERPDGSNFTLKIRSTKLEDSAMYFCASSEWGVSSNTGELFFGEGSRLTVL.

The chain couples TRBV4-2 to TRBJ1-2; D remains unclear. Germline lookup yields CDR1 LGHNA and CDR2 YNFKEQ. V lost 2 bases and J 2 bases, leaving 12 bases between the germline ends. This CDR3 has 15 residues. CDR3 bases: TGTGCCAGCAGCCAACCCGATAGAGGGAACTATGGCTACACCTTC. Amino acids: CASSQPDRGNYGYTF.

The rearrangement links TRBV2 to TRBJ2-7; D possibly corresponds to TRBD1 (6 bases). CDR3 length: 14 residues. Germline-derived CDR1 and CDR2 are SNHLY and FYNNEI. V was cut by 7 bases and J by 2 bases, with 15 bases left in between. CDR3 region: CASKPGHLTYEQYF. The CDR3 DNA is TGTGCCAGCAAGCCGGGACATTTAACCTACGAGCAGTACTTC.

The J gene is TRBJ2-2, the V gene TRBV5-4; D possibly corresponds to TRBD1 (5 bases). Between the trimmed V and J ends, which lost 5 bases and 4 bases, there was a span of 12 bases. Germline V lookup: CDR1 SGHNT, CDR2 YYREEE (reference sequence). CDR3 size: 14 residues. CDR3 sequence reads: CASRGPLSTGELFF. Written as DNA, the CDR3 is TGTGCCAGCAGGGGGCCTCTTAGCACCGGGGAGCTGTTTTTT.

The table lists this clone with a few counts. This chain joins TRBV23-1 and TRBJ2-1, with 13 bases lining up with TRBD2. TRBV23-1 is an ORF; its function is uncertain. This CDR3 is 16 amino acids long. Unmatched junction bases numbered 8, after V lost 4 bases and J lost 8 bases. This CDR3 is CASSPRTSGRRDEQFF. CDR3 nucleotides: TGCGCCAGCAGTCCCAGGACTAGCGGGAGAAGGGATGAGCAGTTCTTC.

The chain uses TRBV30 and TRBJ1-2; 7 bases match TRBD1. Trimming at V came to 3 bases and at J to 0 bases, leaving 7 bases not matched to a gene. This CDR3 is 15 amino acids long. In germline, CDR1 is GTSNPN, CDR2 SVGIG (reference sequence). CDR3 in DNA: TGTGCCTGGAGGGAAGACAGGGCTCCTAACTATGGCTACACCTTC. Its translation is CAWREDRAPNYGYTF.

This chain's CDR3 is CASSTGGNGYGYTF. The CDR3 DNA sequence: TGTGCCAGCAGCACAGGGGGCAATGGCTATGGCTACACCTTC. V is TRBV13 and J is TRBJ1-2; 9 bases are a match to TRBD1. Germline V gene lookup returns CDR1 PRHDT and CDR2 FYEKMQ (reference sequence). The CDR3 is made up of 14 amino acids. Trimming at V came to 5 bases and at J to 4 bases, leaving 5 bases not matched to a gene.